The sequence of this T cell receptor (beta chain) was determined in a study of cytomegalovirus exposure and HLA in healthy donors. Study conclusions and caveats: Earlier findings revealed that most TCR beta V segments proved productive either about 87% or about 30% of the time. Using a false discovery rate of 0.05, a later analysis showed that 15,000 to 20,000 TCR beta sequences were associated with HLA alleles. Presence/absence analysis assumed near-uniform sequencing depth across donors.

Healthy bone marrow donors formed the donor group. In this sample, this clone turned up once. Its antigen is unidentified. Researchers ran the PCR with 60 Vbeta and 13 Jbeta primers. Produced via immunoSEQ multiplex PCR; TCRdb's table is partial and in-frame only. Among some 140,000 clones listed, around 80% were seen once. Looked up from germline, CDR1 is SNHLY and CDR2 is FYNNEI. Trimming at V came to 6 bases and at J to 6 bases, leaving 5 bases not matched to a gene. There are 13 residues in the CDR3. The J gene is TRBJ1-2, the V gene TRBV2; TRBD1 aligns across 9 bases. The clonotype originates from a woman between 18 and 29 years old in good health and CMV-seronegative. Input material: PBMCs. CDR3 nucleotide sequence: TGTGCCAGCAGCCGGGACAGGGAAAATGGCTACACCTTC. As protein: CASSRDRENGYTF.